This T cell receptor beta chain was documented in a study of blood T cell repertoires in COVID-19. At the level of the study: Acute and convalescent COVID-19 samples came from the United States, Italy and Spain. PBMCs, B-cell-depleted T cells, or T cells were the source of the cDNA or gDNA that made up the material.

Trimming stripped 2 bases from V and 3 bases from J, with 11 bases between. The CDR3 totals 15 residues. Germline CDR1 is MNHEY and CDR2 is SVGAGI. Original handling: Reference gene primer amplification gave nucleated cell count estimates. This table comes from immunoSEQ multiplex PCR, and its TCRdb copy is limited to in-frame clones, with some not included. V and J calls and clone size are those listed in that table; D and trimming were worked out from the DNA. The sample consists of 70,000 to 100,000 clones, around 88% of them appearing once. This receptor was taken from a woman in her sixties or seventies with acute or convalescent COVID-19. Sequenced material: peripheral blood. V and J are TRBV6-5 and TRBJ2-1, with a weak D call TRBD2 (6 bases). CDR3 nucleotide sequence: TGTGCCAGCAGTTACGGACTATCCAACTACAATGAGCAGTTCTTC. Its translation is CASSYGLSNYNEQFF.